This T cell receptor (beta chain) was obtained from a study of blood T cell repertoires in COVID-19. About the study: Material from acute and convalescent COVID-19 was sourced from the United States, Italy and Spain. Sources were T cells, B-cell-depleted T cells, or PBMCs; the material itself was cDNA or gDNA.

Original data processing: Estimates of nucleated cell counts were drawn from the amplification of reference gene primers. Sequencing was performed with immunoSEQ multiplex PCR; in TCRdb, only in-frame clones are kept and a portion is missing. V and J calls and clone size are those listed in that table; D and trimming were worked out from the DNA. The sample records some 200,000 clones, about nine tenths being singletons. The CDR3 totals 17 residues. Looked up from germline, CDR1 is MDHEN and CDR2 is SYDVKM. V lost 3 bases, J lost 0 bases, and 15 bases lay in between. The V gene is TRBV28, the J gene TRBJ1-3, with unresolved D. Sequenced input: peripheral blood. This TCR was recovered from a woman aged 40-49 years with acute or convalescent COVID-19. In nucleotides, the CDR3 is TGTGCCAGCAGTTTGGGAGGACTGGCGACCTCTGGAAACACCATATATTTT. Translating gives CASSLGGLATSGNTIYF. Complete variable domain (other parts from reference TRBV28 and TRBJ1-3): DVKVTQSSRYLVKRTGEKVFLECVQDMDHENMFWYRQDPGLGLRLIYFSYDVKMKEKGDIPEGYSVSREKKERFSLILESASTNQTSMYLCASSLGGLATSGNTIYFGEGSWLTVV.